This TCR beta chain originates from a study of chemoradiotherapy in HPV16-positive cancers. Points from the study as a whole: Non-HPV-specific T cells did not expand in tumors during treatment, whereas candidate HPV-specific clones and E7-related motifs did.

This table comes from immunoSEQ multiplex PCR, and its TCRdb copy is limited to in-frame clones, with some not included. In the table there are 20,000 to 30,000 clones, roughly 94% of which are singletons. Comment on this clone: The antigen is unknown.

This sequence originates from a human donor with HPV-associated anogenital cancer. Sampling was carried out from a patient who underwent chemoradiotherapy.

The CDR3 loop is CAWSTTHSLNQPQHF. CDR3 sequence (DNA): TGTGCCTGGAGTACCACGCACAGCCTAAATCAGCCCCAGCATTTT. This rearrangement joins TRBV30 to TRBJ1-5; D unclear. Germline V gene data show CDR1 as GTSNPN and CDR2 as SVGIG (reference sequence). V was trimmed by 2 bases and J by 4 bases, leaving 15 bases between them. This CDR3 contains 15 residues.